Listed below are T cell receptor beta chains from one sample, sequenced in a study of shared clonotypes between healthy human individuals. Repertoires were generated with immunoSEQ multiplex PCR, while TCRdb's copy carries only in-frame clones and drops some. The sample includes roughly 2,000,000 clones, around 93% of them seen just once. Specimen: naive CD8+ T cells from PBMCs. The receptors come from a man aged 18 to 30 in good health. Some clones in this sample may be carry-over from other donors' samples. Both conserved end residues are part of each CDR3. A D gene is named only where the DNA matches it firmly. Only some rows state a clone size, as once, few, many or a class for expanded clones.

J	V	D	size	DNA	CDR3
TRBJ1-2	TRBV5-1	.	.	TGCGCCAGCAGCTTGGCGGGGTACTTAGACTATGGCTACACCTTC	CASSLAGYLDYGYTF
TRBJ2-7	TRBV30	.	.	TGTGCCTGGACCAACGCAGGCTACGAGCAGTACTTC	CAWTNAGYEQYF
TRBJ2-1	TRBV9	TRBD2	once	TGTGCCAGCAGCCGACCGAAGGCGGGAGGGATCTACAATGAGCAGTTCTTC	CASSRPKAGGIYNEQFF
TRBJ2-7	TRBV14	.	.	TGTGCCAGCAGGGGTAAACAGGGATTTGCCTACGAGCAGTACTTC	CASRGKQGFAYEQYF
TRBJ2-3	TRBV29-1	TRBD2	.	TGCAGCGTTGTTCGCTGGCGGGAGGGGAGCACAGATACGCAGTATTTT	CSVVRWREGSTDTQYF
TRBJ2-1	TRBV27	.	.	TGTGCCAGCAGTCTGAGCTCCTACAATGAGCAGTTCTTC	CASSLSSYNEQFF
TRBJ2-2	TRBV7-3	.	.	TGTGCCAGCAGCCTGATCAACGGGGAGCTGTTTTTT	CASSLINGELFF
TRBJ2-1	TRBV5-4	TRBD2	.	TGTGCCAGCAGCTTGGTAGCGGGAGTTGACAATGAGCAGTTCTTC	CASSLVAGVDNEQFF
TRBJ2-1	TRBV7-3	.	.	TGTGCCAGCAGTCAAAGGGCTAACTCCTACAATGAGCAGTTCTTC	CASSQRANSYNEQFF
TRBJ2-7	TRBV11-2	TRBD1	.	TGTGCCAGCAACCCGACAGGGCGATACGAGCAGTACTTC	CASNPTGRYEQYF
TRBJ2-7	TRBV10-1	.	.	TGCGCCAGCAGTGATCAGAGGGAAGGTGTCGAGCAGTACTTC	CASSDQREGVEQYF
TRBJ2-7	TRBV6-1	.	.	TGTGCCAGCAAAATGGAGGGGACCTACGAGCAGTACTTC	CASKMEGTYEQYF
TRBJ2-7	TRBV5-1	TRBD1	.	TGCGCCAGCAGCCCAGGGGGCGCCGAGCAGTACTTC	CASSPGGAEQYF
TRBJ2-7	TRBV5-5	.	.	TGTGCCAGCAGCTTTCCCGGGACAACCTACGAGCAGTACTTC	CASSFPGTTYEQYF
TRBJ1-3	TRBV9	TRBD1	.	TGTGCCAGCAGCGCAGGGGGGGCCAACACCATATATTTT	CASSAGGANTIYF
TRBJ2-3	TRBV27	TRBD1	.	TGTGCCAGCAGTTTAAGGGACAGGCATACAGATACGCAGTATTTT	CASSLRDRHTDTQYF
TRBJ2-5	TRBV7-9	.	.	TGTGCCAGCAGCTTTGTCGAGACCCAGTACTTC	CASSFVETQYF
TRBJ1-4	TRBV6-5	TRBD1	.	TGTGCCAGCAAAAGCAGGGGGACACTGTTTTTT	CASKSRGTLFF
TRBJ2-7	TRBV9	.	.	TGTGCCAGCTCGAGGGACCTCTCCTACGAGCAGTACTTC	CASSRDLSYEQYF
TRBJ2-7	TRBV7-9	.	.	TGTGCCAGCAGCGCAACGGGCGGCTCCTACGAGCAGTACTTC	CASSATGGSYEQYF
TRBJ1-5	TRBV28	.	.	TGTGCCAGCAGTTTGGCGGTCCAGGTTAGCAATCAGCCCCAGCATTTT	CASSLAVQVSNQPQHF
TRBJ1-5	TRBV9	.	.	TGTGCCAGCAGCGTAGGTTCGTTGGAGAATCAGCCCCAGCATTTT	CASSVGSLENQPQHF
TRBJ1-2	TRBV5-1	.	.	TGCGCCAGCAGCTTGGACGGGGCTAGGACAGCCGATGGTAACTATGGCTACACCTTC	CASSLDGARTADGNYGYTF
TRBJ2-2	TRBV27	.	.	TGTGCCAGCAGACAAAACACCGGGGAGCTGTTTTTT	CASRQNTGELFF
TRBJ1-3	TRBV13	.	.	TGTGCCAGCAGCGAAACTCCCCGCAGTGGAAACACCATATATTTT	CASSETPRSGNTIYF
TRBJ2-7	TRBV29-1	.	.	TGCAGCGTTCTCGCGTACGAGCAGTACTTC	CSVLAYEQYF
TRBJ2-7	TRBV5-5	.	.	TGTGCCAGCACCGACAGGACCTCCTACGAGCAGTACTTC	CASTDRTSYEQYF
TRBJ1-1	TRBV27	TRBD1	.	TGTGCCAGCAGTGTCCGGACAGGGAACACTGAAGCTTTCTTT	CASSVRTGNTEAFF
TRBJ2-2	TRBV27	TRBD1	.	TGTGCCAGCAGTTTAGGCAGGGGGCAGGACGGGGAGCTGTTTTTT	CASSLGRGQDGELFF
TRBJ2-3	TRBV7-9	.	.	TGTGCCAGCAGCTCCCAAAGAGGAGTGGATACGCAGTATTTT	CASSSQRGVDTQYF
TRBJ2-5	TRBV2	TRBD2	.	TGTGCCAGCAGGGCGGCGGGAGCCCGCTTCCAAGAGACCCAGTACTTC	CASRAAGARFQETQYF
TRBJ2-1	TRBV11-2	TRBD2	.	TGTGCCAGCAGCCTCTTTCCTAGCGGGAGGGCGGGAACCTACAATGAGCAGTTCTTC	CASSLFPSGRAGTYNEQFF
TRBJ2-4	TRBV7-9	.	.	TGTGCCAGCAGCTTTTCAGCCAAAAACATTCAGTACTTC	CASSFSAKNIQYF
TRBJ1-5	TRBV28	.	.	TGTGCCAGCAGTCTAGGTGGCTATAGCAATCAGCCCCAGCATTTT	CASSLGGYSNQPQHF
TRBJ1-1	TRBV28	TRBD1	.	TGTGCCAGCAGTAGATACAGGGGGTGGACTGAAGCTTTCTTT	CASSRYRGWTEAFF
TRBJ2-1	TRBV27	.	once	TGTGCCAGCAGTTTATCGAGGGGGGCACCCTACAATGAGCAGTTCTTC	CASSLSRGAPYNEQFF
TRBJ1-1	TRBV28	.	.	TGTGCCAGCAGTTCCTTATGGTTACCGAACACTGAAGCTTTCTTT	CASSSLWLPNTEAFF
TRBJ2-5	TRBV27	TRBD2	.	TGTGCCAGCAGTTTACGTCCTAGCGGATGGCGGCAAGAGACCCAGTACTTC	CASSLRPSGWRQETQYF
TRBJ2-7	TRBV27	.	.	TGTGCCACCAAACCCACTCCCTCCTACGAGCAGTACTTC	CATKPTPSYEQYF
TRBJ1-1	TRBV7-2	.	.	TGTGCCAGCAGCCCGCTTAGGTCCACTGAAGCTTTCTTT	CASSPLRSTEAFF
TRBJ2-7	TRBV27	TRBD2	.	TGTGCCAGCAGAAGACTAGCGGGAGGGTTGGCCTACGAGCAGTACTTC	CASRRLAGGLAYEQYF
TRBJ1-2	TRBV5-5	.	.	TGTGCCAGCAGCTTGGGACCGGGGCAATTTAACTATGGCTACACCTTC	CASSLGPGQFNYGYTF
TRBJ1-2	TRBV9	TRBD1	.	TGTGCCAGCAGCGCCTCGGGACAGGAGTTTAACTATGGCTACACCTTC	CASSASGQEFNYGYTF
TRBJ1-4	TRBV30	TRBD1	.	TGTGCCTGCCTCAATGGAGAAGGAACAGGGGGGGCGTCTGGGGAAAAACTGTTTTTT	CACLNGEGTGGASGEKLFF
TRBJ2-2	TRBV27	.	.	TGTGCCAGCAGTTTCGAACGTCCCGGGGAGCTGTTTTTT	CASSFERPGELFF
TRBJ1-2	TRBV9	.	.	TGTGCCAGCAGCGCCTCCGGGACGGAGGAGGACTATGGCTACACCTTC	CASSASGTEEDYGYTF
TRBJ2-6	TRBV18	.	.	TGTGCCAGCTCACCGCTCGACTTCTCTGGGGCCAACGTCCTGACTTTC	CASSPLDFSGANVLTF